This T cell receptor beta chain was observed in a study of shared clonotypes between healthy human individuals. Positively selected for CCR7, the CD45RO-negative cells used as naive CD8 cells excluded terminally differentiated effector memory CD45RA+ cells. The CDR3 is made up of 13 amino acids. Between the trimmed V and J ends, which lost 2 bases and 5 bases, there was a span of 9 bases. CDR1 and CDR2 from the germline V gene are MNHEY and SMNVEV (reference sequence). TCRdb keeps only in-frame clones here, not all; method: immunoSEQ multiplex PCR. The sample records around 600,000 clones, more than 95% being singletons.

This sequence was found in a man aged 30 to 39 in good health. The chain combines TRBV27 with TRBJ1-1, with D tentatively TRBD1 (5 bases). The sequenced sample consisted of naive CD8+ T cells sorted from blood. Here the CDR3 reads CASSLGARTEAFF. Here the CDR3 DNA reads TGTGCCAGCAGTTTAGGGGCGCGAACTGAAGCTTTCTTT.